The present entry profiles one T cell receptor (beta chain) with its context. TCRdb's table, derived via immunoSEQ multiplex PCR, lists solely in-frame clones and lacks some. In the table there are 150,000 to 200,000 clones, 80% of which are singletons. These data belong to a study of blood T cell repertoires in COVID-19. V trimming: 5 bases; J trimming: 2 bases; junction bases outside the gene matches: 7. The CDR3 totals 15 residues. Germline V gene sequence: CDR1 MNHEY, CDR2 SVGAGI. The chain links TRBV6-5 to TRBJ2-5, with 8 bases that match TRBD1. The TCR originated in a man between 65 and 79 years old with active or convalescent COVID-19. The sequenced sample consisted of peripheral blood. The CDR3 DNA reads TGTGCCAGCAGTAATAGACAGGGGCTGCAAGAGACCCAGTACTTC. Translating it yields CASSNRQGLQETQYF.